The clone carrying this T cell receptor beta chain has a handful of counts. The sample is drawn from a study of T-cell reconstitution after alpha-beta-depleted transplantation in children. The length of the CDR3 is 16 residues. V was shortened by 3 bases and J by 1 base, with 13 bases between the two germline ends. CDR1 is MGHDK and CDR2 is SYGVNS in the germline V gene. Researchers prepared the TCRbeta library using unique molecular identifiers, the study reports. TCRdb passed the PCR reads through MiXCR, listing each CDR3 protein once. In the table there are a few hundred thousand distinct CDR3 sequences, under 13% of which are singletons.

The specimen comprised PBMCs from the stem cell graft donor, sampled from the stem cell graft. The chain couples TRBV25-1 to TRBJ2-1, with D possibly being TRBD2 (6 bases). The sequence derives from a human donor who donated a stem cell graft to a child with acute myeloid leukemia. The CDR3 sequence is CASSEFSGNSYNEQFF. In DNA, the CDR3 is TGTGCCAGCAGTGAGTTTAGCGGAAATTCCTACAATGAGCAGTTCTTC.